This TCR beta chain appears in the sequencing data of a study of control samples from healthy donors and cancer patients. Germline V gene lookup returns CDR1 GTSNPN and CDR2 SVGIG (reference sequence). This CDR3 region has 13 residues. Trimming removed 2 bases at V and 3 bases at J, with 10 bases between. Sequenced by immunoSEQ multiplex PCR; TCRdb stores in-frame clones only, minus some. This table holds some 410,000 clones, 90% found once. The clonotype was recovered from a middle-aged man with head and neck cancer. The chain is built from TRBV30 and TRBJ2-5; D perhaps matches TRBD1 (5 bases). Source material: PBMCs. CDR3 DNA: TGTGCCTGGAGTCCAGGGCGAGAAGAGACCCAGTACTTC. It encodes CAWSPGREETQYF. The entire variable domain, with the rest obtained from reference TRBV30 and TRBJ2-5, is as follows: SQTIHQWPATLVQPVGSPLSLECTVEGTSNPNLYWYRQAAGRGLQLLFYSVGIGQISSEVPQNLSASRPQDRQFILSSKKLLLSDSGFYLCAWSPGREETQYFGPGTRLLVL.